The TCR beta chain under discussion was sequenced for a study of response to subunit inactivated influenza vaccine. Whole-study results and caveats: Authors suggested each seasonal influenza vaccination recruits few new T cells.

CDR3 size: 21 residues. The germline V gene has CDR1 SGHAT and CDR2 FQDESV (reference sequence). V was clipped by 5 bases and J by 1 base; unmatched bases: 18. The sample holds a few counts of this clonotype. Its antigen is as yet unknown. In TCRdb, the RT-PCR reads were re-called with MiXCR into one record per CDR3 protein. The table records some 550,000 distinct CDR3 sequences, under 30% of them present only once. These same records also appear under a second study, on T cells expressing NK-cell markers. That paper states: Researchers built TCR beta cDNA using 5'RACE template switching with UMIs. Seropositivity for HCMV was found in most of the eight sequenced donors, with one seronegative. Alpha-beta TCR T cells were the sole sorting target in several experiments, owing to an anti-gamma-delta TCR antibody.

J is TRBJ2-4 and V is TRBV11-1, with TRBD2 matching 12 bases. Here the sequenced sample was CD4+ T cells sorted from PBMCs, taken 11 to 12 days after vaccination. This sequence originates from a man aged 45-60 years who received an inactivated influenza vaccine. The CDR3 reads CASSPIGLAGKKVVAKNIQYF. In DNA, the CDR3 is TGTGCCAGCAGCCCAATCGGACTAGCGGGAAAGAAGGTAGTGGCCAAAAACATTCAGTACTTC.